The next 17 T cell receptor beta chains were all read from a single sample in a study of blood T cells in healthy people across ages. A second PCR of about 6 to 11 cycles used a sample-barcoded 5' primer and a J-beta primer mix. Via MiXCR, TCRdb re-called the 5' RACE reads, giving one row per CDR3 protein. The sample lists 750,000 to 950,000 distinct CDR3 sequences, approximately 32% occurring once. These data were also filed under a second study, of T cells of mothers and their children.

The sequenced material came from blood. These receptors came from a middle-aged woman in good health.

Ten or more counts support this clonotype. The V and J genes are TRBV18 and TRBJ1-2, with 9 bases identical to TRBD1. The CDR3 runs to 14 residues. Trimming cost V 4 bases and J 6 bases; bases outside gene matches: 6. From germline, CDR1 is KGHSH and CDR2 LQKENI. The CDR3 spells CASSRDRQGDGYTF. CDR3 bases: TGTGCCAGCTCACGGGACCGACAGGGGGATGGCTACACCTTC.

This clonotype was observed a handful of times. The chain links TRBV12-3 or TRBV12-4 to TRBJ1-1; perhaps TRBD1 as D (6 bases). Trimming left V 3 bases short and J 4 bases short, with 9 bases between. This CDR3 comprises 13 residues. DNA of the CDR3: TGTGCCAGCAGTTTTCACAGGGTCACTGAAGCTTTCTTT. Protein sequence: CASSFHRVTEAFF.

This clonotype has a handful of counts. The CDR3 protein is CASSSRPKAPYEQYF. The CDR3 region has the DNA TGTGCCAGCAGCTCCCGGCCCAAAGCCCCCTACGAGCAGTACTTC. The J gene is TRBJ2-4, the V gene TRBV13; D gene ambiguous. TRBJ2-7 matches the DNA end more closely, so the J call is doubtful. Germline V lookup: CDR1 PRHDT, CDR2 FYEKMQ (reference sequence). This CDR3 spans 15 amino acids.

This clonotype was detected ten times or more. The chain combines TRBV6-6 with TRBJ1-2; D not certain. V was pared by 0 bases and J by 2 bases, with 7 bases between. CDR1 is MNHNY and CDR2 is SVGAGI in the germline V gene (reference sequence). The CDR3 loop spans 14 amino acids. The CDR3 reads CASSYSGVNYGYTF. The CDR3 DNA reads as TGTGCCAGCAGTTACTCTGGGGTAAACTATGGCTACACCTTC.

This clonotype was seen only a few times. The chain has TRBV29-1 and TRBJ1-4; no clear D. CDR1 is SQVTM, CDR2 ANQGSEA, per germline. The V end was cut by 5 bases, the J end by 0 bases, with 10 bases between. The CDR3 runs 14 residues. The CDR3: CSVLLQPTNEKLFF. Written as DNA, the CDR3 is TGCAGCGTTCTATTACAACCAACTAATGAAAAACTGTTTTTT.

This clonotype was detected ten times or more. The V call is TRBV29-1, the J call TRBJ2-7, with TRBD1 identical over 7 bases. Germline V lookup: CDR1 SQVTM, CDR2 ANQGSEA. The CDR3 runs to 15 residues. V lost 4 bases and J lost 0; bases outside the gene matches: 9. The CDR3 DNA reads TGCAGCGTTGTTCCCCGGGACAGCTTCTCCTACGAGCAGTACTTC. Protein: CSVVPRDSFSYEQYF.

With regard to this clonotype: A much larger clone differs by one base, so this may be a read error. The gene calls are TRBV5-1 and TRBJ1-2, with TRBD1 identical over 8 bases. The CDR3 contains 14 residues. Germline V CDR1 and CDR2: SGHRS, YFSETQ. Losses at the gene ends were 3 bases for V and 7 bases for J; bases not matched to a gene: 8. For the CDR3, the DNA is TGCGCCAGCAGCTCCGGACAGGGAGACTCTGGCTACACCTTC. Its translation is CASSSGQGDSGYTF.

This clonotype came up a few times. The chain combines TRBV6-2 or TRBV6-3 with TRBJ2-1; TRBD2 matches 12 bases. V dropped 0 bases and J dropped 3; count of bases not matched to a gene: 6. The CDR3 loop spans 18 amino acids. Looked up from germline, CDR1 is MNHEY and CDR2 is SVGEGT. The CDR3 DNA sequence: TGTGCCAGCAGTTACTCGACTAGCGGGGGATTTAACTACAATGAGCAGTTCTTC. Encoded protein: CASSYSTSGGFNYNEQFF.

V is TRBV18 and J is TRBJ2-7; D not resolved. This CDR3 has 13 amino acids. V shed 5 bases and J shed 6 bases, with 14 bases lying between them. Germline-derived CDR1 and CDR2 are KGHSH and LQKENI. CDR3 sequence reads: CASSAMTEAEQYF. The CDR3 DNA is TGTGCCAGCTCAGCCATGACTGAGGCCGAGCAGTACTTC.

This clonotype was seen more than once but under ten times. This chain joins TRBV7-9 and TRBJ2-3; 8 bases are a match to TRBD1. The germline gives CDR1 SEHNR, CDR2 FQNEAQ (reference sequence). With 6 bases clipped from V and 4 bases from J, the junction kept 9 bases outside the gene matches. This CDR3 region has 15 residues. The CDR3 region is CASSSTGAVPDTQYF. In DNA form, the CDR3 reads TGTGCCAGCAGTTCGACAGGGGCGGTCCCAGATACGCAGTATTTT.

The chain uses TRBV20-1 and TRBJ2-3, with 12 bases identical to TRBD2. This CDR3 has 14 amino acids. V shed 6 bases, J shed 7 bases, and the junction held 8 bases outside the gene matches. Germline CDR1 reads DFQATT; CDR2 reads SNEGSKA (reference sequence). This CDR3 reads CSADIGLAGNTQYF. The CDR3 nucleotides read TGCAGTGCCGACATTGGACTAGCGGGAAATACGCAGTATTTT.

This clonotype has ten or more counts. The chain uses TRBV7-8 and TRBJ2-1; perhaps TRBD2 as D (6 bases). Trimming left V 7 bases short and J 8 bases short, with 12 bases between. Germline V lookup: CDR1 SGHVS, CDR2 FQNEAQ. The CDR3 is 12 amino acids. CDR3 coding DNA: TGTGCCAGCAAACTAGCCCTCCATGAGCAGTTCTTC. This sequence encodes CASKLALHEQFF.

This clonotype showed up just a few times. V gene TRBV14 combines with J gene TRBJ2-7, with 7 bases aligning to TRBD1. This CDR3 is built from 16 residues. CDR1 and CDR2 from the germline V gene are SGHDN and FVKESK. With 3 bases clipped from V and 0 bases from J, the junction kept 8 bases outside the gene matches. CDR3 sequence reads: CASSQGGQAASYEQYF. CDR3 nucleotides: TGTGCCAGCAGCCAGGGCGGACAGGCGGCCTCCTACGAGCAGTACTTC.

The chain couples TRBV30 to TRBJ2-7; TRBD2 matches at 10 bases. The CDR3 length is 14 residues. CDR1 is GTSNPN and CDR2 is SVGIG in the germline V gene (reference sequence). Unmatched junction bases numbered 6, after V lost 3 bases and J lost 4 bases. This CDR3 is CAWSPLAGTYEQYF. The CDR3 bases are TGTGCCTGGAGCCCACTAGCGGGGACGTACGAGCAGTACTTC.

This clonotype showed up just a few times. The junction does not match germline at one end; this may be a read error. This chain connects TRBV7-9 to TRBJ1-4; D is uncertain. Germline CDR1 is SEHNR and CDR2 is FQNEAQ (reference sequence). This CDR3 contains 13 residues. CDR3 in DNA: TGTGCCTGCAGCTTAGGACCTAATGAAAAACTGTTTTTT. This encodes CACSLGPNEKLFF. Variable domain in full (rest from reference TRBV7-9 and TRBJ1-4): DTGVSQNPRHKITKRGQNVTFRCDPISEHNRLYWYRQTLGQGPEFLTYFQNEAQLEKSRLLSDRFSAERPKGSFSTLEIQRTEQGDSAMYLCACSLGPNEKLFFGSGTQLSVL.

The V call is TRBV27, the J call TRBJ2-5, with 9 bases fitting TRBD2. The last part of the DNA fits TRBJ2-7 better; the J call may be wrong. CDR3 length: 15 amino acids. CDR1 and CDR2 (germline): MNHEY, SMNVEV (reference sequence). The CDR3 protein is CASSLSGGRMNEQYF. For the CDR3, the DNA is TGTGCCAGCAGTTTAAGCGGGGGGAGGATGAACGAGCAGTACTTC.

The rearrangement joins TRBV9 to TRBJ2-1; TRBD1 agrees at 7 bases. Germline CDR1 is SGDLS and CDR2 is YYNGEE. V shed 4 bases, J shed 13 bases, and the junction held 20 bases outside the gene matches. This CDR3 contains 16 residues. The CDR3 spells CASSIRSGGGRETQFF. Here the CDR3 DNA reads TGTGCCAGCAGCATTCGCTCAGGGGGTGGTCGAGAGACCCAGTTCTTC. The full variable domain, completed using reference TRBV9 and TRBJ2-1, is DSGVTQTPKHLITATGQRVTLRCSPRSGDLSVYWYQQSLDQGLQFLIQYYNGEERAKGNILERFSAQQFPDLHSELNLSSLELGDSALYFCASSIRSGGGRETQFFGPGTRLTVL.